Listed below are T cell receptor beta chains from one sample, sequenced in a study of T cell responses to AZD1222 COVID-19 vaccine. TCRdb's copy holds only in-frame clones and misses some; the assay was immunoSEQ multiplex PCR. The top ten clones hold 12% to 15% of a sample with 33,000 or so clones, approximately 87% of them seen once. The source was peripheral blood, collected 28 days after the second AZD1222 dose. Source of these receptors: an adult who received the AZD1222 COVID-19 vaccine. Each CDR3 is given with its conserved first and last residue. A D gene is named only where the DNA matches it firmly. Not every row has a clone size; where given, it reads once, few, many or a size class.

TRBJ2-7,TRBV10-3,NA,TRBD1,TGTGCCATCAGACAGGGGCTTCTTGCCTACGAGCAGTACTTC,CAIRQGLLAYEQYF
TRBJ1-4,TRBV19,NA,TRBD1,TGTGCCAGTAGGACAGGGACAACTAATGAAAAACTGTTTTTT,CASRTGTTNEKLFF
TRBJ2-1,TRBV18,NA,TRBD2,TGTGCCAGCTCACTCCTGACTAGCGGGGGGGCGAGTGAGCAGTTCTTC,CASSLLTSGGASEQFF
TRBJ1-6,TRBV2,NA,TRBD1,TGTGCCAGCAGTGAACTGGCCGGGACAGGGGGTTCACCCCTCCACTTT,CASSELAGTGGSPLHF
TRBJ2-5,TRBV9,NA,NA,TGTGCCAGCAGCGTAGAGGTTAGCGGCGCAGGGGCCCAGTACTTC,CASSVEVSGAGAQYF
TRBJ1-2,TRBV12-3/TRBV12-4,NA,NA,TGTGCCAGCAGTCGGACACTCTATGGCTACACCTTC,CASSRTLYGYTF
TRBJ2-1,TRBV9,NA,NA,TGTGCCAGCAGCCCCATGAGGCAGGGAGGTCTTGAGCAGTTCTTC,CASSPMRQGGLEQFF
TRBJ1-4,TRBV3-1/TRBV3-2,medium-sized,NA,TGTGCCAGCAGCCCCTGGCAGGGCTATGAAAAACTGTTTTTT,CASSPWQGYEKLFF
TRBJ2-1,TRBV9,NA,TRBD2,TGTGCCAGCAGCGGCGGGACTAGCGGGGGGGCTTTGATGAATGAGCAGTTCTTC,CASSGGTSGGALMNEQFF
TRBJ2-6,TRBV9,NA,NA,TGTGCCAGCAGCGCCACCGGGGCCAACGTCCTGACTTTC,CASSATGANVLTF
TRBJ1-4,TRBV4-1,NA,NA,TGCGCCAGCAGCCAAGTGCGGATCCCCATTAATGAAAAACTGTTTTTT,CASSQVRIPINEKLFF
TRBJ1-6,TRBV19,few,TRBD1,TGTGCCAGTAGTGGACAGGGGAATTCACCCCTCCACTTT,CASSGQGNSPLHF
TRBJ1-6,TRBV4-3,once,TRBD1,TGCGCCAGCAGCCGAGTGGACAGGGGAGGATCACCCCTCCACTTT,CASSRVDRGGSPLHF
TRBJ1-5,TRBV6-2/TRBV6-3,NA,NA,TGTGCCAGCAGTTACTCTCCGGAAGACGCCCCTAATCAGCCCCAGCATTTT,CASSYSPEDAPNQPQHF
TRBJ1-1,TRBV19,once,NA,TGTGCCAGTAGTATTACAGGGACCAGAAACACTGAAGCTTTCTTT,CASSITGTRNTEAFF
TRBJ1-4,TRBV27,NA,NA,TGTGCCAGCAGTTTAAATCCCTCTAATGAAAAACTGTTTTTT,CASSLNPSNEKLFF
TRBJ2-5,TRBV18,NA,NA,TGTGCCAGCTCACCGGTCCGTGGCGAGACCCAGTACTTC,CASSPVRGETQYF
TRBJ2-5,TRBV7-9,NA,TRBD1,TGTGCCAGCAGTACCTCAGGGGGCGAGACCCAGTACTTC,CASSTSGGETQYF
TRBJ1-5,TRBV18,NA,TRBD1,TGTGCCAGCACGACAGGGGGCGATCAGCCCCAGCATTTT,CASTTGGDQPQHF
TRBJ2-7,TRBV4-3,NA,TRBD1,TGCGCCAGCAGCCAAGCCGGGACAGGGGGCTACGAGCAGTACTTC,CASSQAGTGGYEQYF
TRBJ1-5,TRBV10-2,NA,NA,TGCGCCAGCAGTGAGGTACAGGGCAATCAGCCCCAGCATTTT,CASSEVQGNQPQHF
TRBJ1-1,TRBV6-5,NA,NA,TGTGCCAGCAAGACCGGACTTGTGAACACTGAAGCTTTCTTT,CASKTGLVNTEAFF
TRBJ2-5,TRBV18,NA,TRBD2,TGTGCCAGCTCACCCGGCGGGGGGGCGAGTTCGGAGACCCAGTACTTC,CASSPGGGASSETQYF
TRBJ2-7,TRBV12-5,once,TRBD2,TGTGCTAGTGGTACTGCCGGGACTAGCGTATCCTACGAGCAGTACTTC,CASGTAGTSVSYEQYF
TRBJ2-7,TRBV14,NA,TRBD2,TGTGCCAGCAGCCAAGCGGGGGGACTTGGCGAGCAGTACTTC,CASSQAGGLGEQYF
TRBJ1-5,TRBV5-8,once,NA,TGTGCCAGCAGCTTGCGGGAGTATAGCAATCAGCCCCAGCATTTT,CASSLREYSNQPQHF
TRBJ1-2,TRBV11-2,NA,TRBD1,TGTGCCAGCAGCTCCCTACGGGACAGGGGGCGAATCGACTATGGCTACACCTTC,CASSSLRDRGRIDYGYTF
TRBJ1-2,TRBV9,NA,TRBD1,TGTGCCAGCAGCGCCGGACAGGGAAGTTGGTATGGCTACACCTTC,CASSAGQGSWYGYTF
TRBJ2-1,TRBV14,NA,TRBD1,TGTGCCAGCAGCCTCCGACAGGGGGGCTCCTACAATGAGCAGTTCTTC,CASSLRQGGSYNEQFF
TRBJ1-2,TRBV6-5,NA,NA,TGTGCCATTAAGCAGGGATTTACCTATGGCTACACCTTC,CAIKQGFTYGYTF
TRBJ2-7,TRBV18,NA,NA,TGTGCCAGCTCACCAAGGACAGAAACCTACGAGCAGTACTTC,CASSPRTETYEQYF
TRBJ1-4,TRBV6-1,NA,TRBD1,TGTGCCAGCAGTGAACTAGGGACAGGGGCTAATGAAAAACTGTTTTTT,CASSELGTGANEKLFF